The 28 T cell receptor beta chains below all came from one sample that was sequenced in a study of shared T cell receptors in the human thymus. The method was immunoSEQ multiplex PCR; TCRdb's version includes in-frame clones alone and lacks a portion of them. The sample has 600,000 to 900,000 clones, 70% to 90% seen once. These data were likewise used in another study, on human thymus T cells.

The sample was thymocytes. The source is a girl under three years old with a congenital heart defect.

V and J are TRBV6-4 and TRBJ2-2; possible D gene TRBD1, 6 bases. V gave up 8 bases and J gave up 1 base, with 8 bases separating them. The CDR3 covers 13 residues. Germline values: CDR1 MRHNA, CDR2 SNTAGT. The CDR3 protein is CASSTGNTGELFF. CDR3 DNA sequence: TGTGCCAGCTCGACAGGGAACACCGGGGAGCTGTTTTTT.

The gene calls are TRBV5-4 and TRBJ1-5; 7 nucleotides agree with TRBD1. Germline CDR1 is SGHNT and CDR2 is YYREEE (reference sequence). The CDR3 loop spans 14 amino acids. J lost 8 bases, V lost 3 bases, and 8 bases had no gene match. DNA of the CDR3: TGTGCCAGCAGCTATGACAGGGAAAAGGAGCCCCAGCATTTT. Residues: CASSYDREKEPQHF.

The chain recombines TRBV4-1 with TRBJ1-2, with 7 bases that match TRBD1. The CDR3 runs to 16 residues. In germline, CDR1 is MGHRA, CDR2 YSYEKL. The V gene end was trimmed by 0 bases and the J gene end by 6 bases; junction bases not matched to a gene: 10. The CDR3 nucleotides are TGCGCCAGCAGCCAAGACCCTCAGGGGGAGGCGGATGGCTACACCTTC. Translating it yields CASSQDPQGEADGYTF.

This clone occurred a few times. As DNA, the CDR3 is TGTGCCAGCAGCTTCCTACAGGGATCGGGAAACACCATATATTTT. As protein: CASSFLQGSGNTIYF. The J gene is TRBJ1-3, the V gene TRBV11-1; tentative D call: TRBD1 (6 bases). V was cut by 3 bases and J by 4 bases, with 13 bases left in between. The CDR3 is made up of 15 amino acids. CDR1 and CDR2 (germline): SGHAT, FQDESV (reference sequence).

The rearrangement links TRBV30 to TRBJ1-1; D might be TRBD1 (5 bases). The V and J ends lost 7 bases and 2 bases respectively, with 8 bases between them. The V gene's germline CDR1 is GTSNPN and CDR2 SVGIG (reference sequence). The CDR3 runs 11 residues. The CDR3 sequence: CASRGNTEAFF. CDR3 nucleotides: TGTGCCTCAAGGGGCAACACTGAAGCTTTCTTT. The complete variable domain, with remaining parts taken from reference TRBV30 and TRBJ1-1, reads SQTIHQWPATLVQPVGSPLSLECTVEGTSNPNLYWYRQAAGRGLQLLFYSVGIGQISSEVPQNLSASRPQDRQFILSSKKLLLSDSGFYLCASRGNTEAFFGQGTRLTVV.

The chain couples TRBV27 to TRBJ1-6; a weak D match, TRBD1 (5 bases). CDR3 length: 12 amino acids. The germline CDR1 and CDR2 sequences are MNHEY and SMNVEV (reference sequence). V was pared by 6 bases and J by 10 bases, with 10 bases between. The CDR3 nucleotides read TGTGCCAGCAGACGGGGGGAGTCACCCCTCCACTTT. It yields the protein CASRRGESPLHF.

The chain couples TRBV2 to TRBJ2-5; no clear D gene. CDR1 and CDR2 (germline): SNHLY, FYNNEI. The V end was cut by 6 bases, the J end by 7 bases, with 9 bases between. This CDR3 is 11 amino acids long. CDR3 protein: CASSELGTQYF. In DNA form, the CDR3 reads TGTGCCAGCAGCGAGCTTGGGACCCAGTACTTC.

The V call is TRBV6-1, the J call TRBJ1-1; possibly TRBD1 for D (6 bases). CDR3 length: 18 residues. Germline CDR1 is MNHNS and CDR2 is SASEGT. Trimming left V 1 base short and J 1 base short, with 19 bases between. Written as DNA, the CDR3 is TGTGCCAGCAGTGAAGAGAAAGACAGGCTAAACTCGAACACTGAAGCTTTCTTT. Its protein product is CASSEEKDRLNSNTEAFF.

V usage is TRBV29-1 and J usage is TRBJ2-3; 7 nucleotides match TRBD2. This CDR3 contains 17 residues. V lost 4 bases and J lost 5; bases outside the gene matches: 18. Per the germline V gene, CDR1 is SQVTM and CDR2 is ANQGSEA. CDR3 DNA sequence: TGCAGCGTTGTAATGTTCTATCGGGGGGTCTTGGGAGATACGCAGTATTTT. This codes for CSVVMFYRGVLGDTQYF.

The chain is built from TRBV18 and TRBJ1-1; 7 bases match TRBD1. V lost 4 bases, J lost 1 base, and 6 bases stayed unmatched. This CDR3 spans 15 amino acids. Germline lookup yields CDR1 KGHSH and CDR2 LQKENI. In nucleotides, the CDR3 is TGTGCCAGCTCACTGCCGGGACAGCCGAACACTGAAGCTTTCTTT. Amino acid sequence: CASSLPGQPNTEAFF.

The chain uses TRBV5-1 and TRBJ1-1; 9 bases are shared with TRBD1. The CDR3 spans 15 residues. Trimming cost V 0 bases and J 3 bases; bases outside gene matches: 3. CDR1 and CDR2 from the germline V gene are SGHRS and YFSETQ. Here the CDR3 reads CASSLGDRVDTEAFF. The CDR3, as DNA: TGCGCCAGCAGCTTGGGGGACAGGGTGGACACTGAAGCTTTCTTT.

The rearrangement joins TRBV7-9 to TRBJ1-2, with D hard to call. CDR1 and CDR2 from the germline V gene are SEHNR and FQNEAQ (reference sequence). CDR3 length equals 13 residues. Trimming removed 5 bases from V and 8 bases from J, with 15 bases in between. The CDR3 DNA is TGTGCCAGCAGCAGCTCATTAACGGGGGGCTACACCTTC. It is translated as CASSSSLTGGYTF.

This chain joins TRBV11-2 and TRBJ1-4, with D maybe TRBD1 (6 bases). CDR1 and CDR2 (germline): SGHAT, FQNNGV. There are 15 residues in the CDR3. V shed 5 bases and J shed 7 bases, with 17 bases lying between them. The CDR3 is CASSLGRDMIEKLFF. The CDR3 coding sequence is TGTGCCAGCAGCCTGGGCCGGGACATGATTGAAAAACTGTTTTTT.

The chain joins TRBV2 to TRBJ1-2; TRBD1 matches at 8 bases. Germline V gene data show CDR1 as SNHLY and CDR2 as FYNNEI. The CDR3 has 15 amino acids. V shed 6 bases, J shed 6 bases, and the junction held 12 bases outside the gene matches. The CDR3 region is CASRLVRGLADGYTF. CDR3 in DNA: TGTGCCAGCAGACTCGTCAGGGGGCTCGCGGATGGCTACACCTTC.

V gene TRBV4-1 combines with J gene TRBJ2-1, with 9 bases aligning to TRBD2. With V trimmed by 1 base and J by 5 bases, 24 bases remained unmatched. The CDR3 has 22 residues. Per the germline V gene, CDR1 is MGHRA and CDR2 is YSYEKL. The CDR3 is CASSQAGIPGGGALQHNNEQFF. CDR3 nucleotides: TGCGCCAGCAGCCAAGCCGGGATCCCGGGCGGGGGGGCCCTACAACACAACAATGAGCAGTTCTTC.

This clone was seen more than once but under ten times. The CDR3: CASSFPGTGRGYGYTF. The CDR3 DNA sequence: TGTGCCAGCAGCTTCCCCGGGACAGGGAGGGGCTATGGCTACACCTTC. The rearrangement uses TRBV7-2 and TRBJ1-2; 9 nucleotides line up with TRBD1. Germline trimming cut 3 bases from V and 4 bases from J; bases unmatched to any gene: 9. The length of the CDR3 is 16 residues. Germline CDR1 reads SGHTA; CDR2 reads FQGNSA.

The rearrangement links TRBV2 to TRBJ2-3, with 12 positions matching TRBD2. The CDR3 totals 17 residues. The V gene end was trimmed by 6 bases and the J gene end by 5 bases; junction bases not matched to a gene: 12. Germline V gene sequence: CDR1 SNHLY, CDR2 FYNNEI. The CDR3 DNA reads as TGTGCCAGCAGCGTTGCCCGGACTAGCGGGGTGAGAGATACGCAGTATTTT. It yields the protein CASSVARTSGVRDTQYF.

The V call is TRBV7-2, the J call TRBJ2-5; D call uncertain. The V and J ends lost 0 bases and 5 bases respectively, with 13 bases between them. This CDR3 is 15 amino acids long. The germline V gene has CDR1 SGHTA and CDR2 FQGNSA. The CDR3 reads CASSLAQYARETQYF. Here the CDR3 DNA reads TGTGCCAGCAGCTTAGCCCAATATGCTCGGGAGACCCAGTACTTC.

V gene TRBV5-4 combines with J gene TRBJ1-2; D is possibly TRBD1 (5 bases). V shed 0 bases and J shed 8 bases, with 11 bases lying between them. The CDR3 contains 13 residues. Germline V gene lookup returns CDR1 SGHNT and CDR2 YYREEE (reference sequence). The CDR3 DNA follows: TGTGCCAGCAGCTTGGCGGGAGGGGTGGGCTACACCTTC. This translates into CASSLAGGVGYTF.

The J gene is TRBJ2-1, the V gene TRBV7-6, with 10 bases identical to TRBD1. V lost 0 bases and J lost 6; bases outside the gene matches: 5. Per the germline V gene, CDR1 is SGHVS and CDR2 is FNYEAQ. CDR3 size: 16 residues. CDR3 nucleotides: TGTGCCAGCAGCTTAGCGACAGGGGGCTGGCGCAATGAGCAGTTCTTC. This encodes CASSLATGGWRNEQFF.

CDR3 coding DNA: TGTGCCAGCAGCGTAGGTTCTGGGCGCCGGGACAGGGGAACAGATACGCAGTATTTT. Protein: CASSVGSGRRDRGTDTQYF. This rearrangement joins TRBV9 to TRBJ2-3; 10 nucleotides line up with TRBD1. Germline assignment: CDR1 SGDLS and CDR2 YYNGEE. V was clipped by 0 bases and J by 3 bases; unmatched bases: 13. The CDR3 has 19 amino acids.

The CDR3 loop reads CASSSPGQDYEQYF. DNA of the CDR3: TGTGCCAGCAGTAGTCCGGGACAGGACTACGAGCAGTACTTC. The V and J genes are TRBV28 and TRBJ2-7; 8 nucleotides match TRBD1. Germline trimming cut 5 bases from V and 3 bases from J; bases unmatched to any gene: 6. The germline V gene encodes CDR1 MDHEN and CDR2 SYDVKM. There are 14 residues in the CDR3. The entire variable domain, with the rest obtained from reference TRBV28 and TRBJ2-7, is as follows: DVKVTQSSRYLVKRTGEKVFLECVQDMDHENMFWYRQDPGLGLRLIYFSYDVKMKEKGDIPEGYSVSREKKERFSLILESASTNQTSMYLCASSSPGQDYEQYFGPGTRLTVT.

The chain's CDR3 is CASSLFLQGAYNSPLHF. The CDR3 coding sequence is TGTGCCAGCAGCTTATTTTTGCAGGGGGCCTATAATTCACCCCTCCACTTT. This sequence joins TRBV7-2 and TRBJ1-6; 7 bases are shared with TRBD1. CDR3 size: 17 residues. From germline, CDR1 is SGHTA and CDR2 FQGNSA. The J segment lost 2 bases and the V segment lost 2 bases, leaving 6 bases of the junction unmatched.

The rearrangement links TRBV28 to TRBJ2-5; possibly TRBD1 for D (5 bases). V lost 6 bases and J lost 3, with 11 bases in between. The CDR3 runs 13 residues. Germline assignment: CDR1 MDHEN and CDR2 SYDVKM. CDR3 amino acids: CASSTTAKETQYF. CDR3 in DNA: TGTGCCAGCAGCACGACAGCTAAAGAGACCCAGTACTTC.

The chain employs TRBV7-4 and TRBJ1-1, with 11 bases identical to TRBD1. The ends lost 1 base at V and 0 bases at J; junction bases unmatched: 4. The CDR3 is made up of 17 amino acids. Germline lookup yields CDR1 SGHVT and CDR2 SQSDAQ. CDR3 sequence reads: CASSLDGTGGMNTEAFF. CDR3 nucleotides: TGTGCCAGCAGCTTAGACGGGACAGGGGGGATGAACACTGAAGCTTTCTTT.

The CDR3 nucleotides are TGTGCCAGCAGCGTTGACCCAACGGGAGATACGCAGTATTTT. Protein sequence: CASSVDPTGDTQYF. The V and J genes are TRBV9 and TRBJ2-3; D remains unclear. V was pared by 2 bases and J by 5 bases, with 12 bases between. The CDR3 is made up of 14 amino acids. Germline values: CDR1 SGDLS, CDR2 YYNGEE.

For the CDR3, the DNA is TGTGCCAGCAGCTTGTATTCAGGCCTCCGCTCCTACGAGCAGTACTTC. Protein: CASSLYSGLRSYEQYF. This chain links TRBV5-6 with TRBJ2-7; D is unclear. CDR3 length equals 16 residues. V shed 1 base and J shed 0 bases, with 14 bases lying between them. CDR1 and CDR2 (germline): SGHDT, YYEEEE. The entire variable domain, with the rest obtained from reference TRBV5-6 and TRBJ2-7, is as follows: DAGVTQSPTHLIKTRGQQVTLRCSPKSGHDTVSWYQQALGQGPQFIFQYYEEEERQRGNFPDRFSGHQFPNYSSELNVNALLLGDSALYLCASSLYSGLRSYEQYFGPGTRLTVT.

This chain joins TRBV6-6 and TRBJ1-3; tentative D call: TRBD1 (5 bases). V was pared by 6 bases and J by 0 bases, with 15 bases between. The CDR3 consists of 16 residues. Germline CDR1 reads MNHNY; CDR2 reads SVGAGI (reference sequence). CDR3 DNA sequence: TGTGCCAGCAGGCCGCCAGGGAACTCCTCTGGAAACACCATATATTTT. Its translation: CASRPPGNSSGNTIYF.